One and the same sample provided the 9 T cell receptor beta chains below, sequenced in a study of shared clonotypes between healthy human individuals. The repertoire was sequenced with immunoSEQ multiplex PCR; TCRdb's copy has only in-frame clones and lacks some. The data show about 2.3 million clones, with 85% to 95% seen just once and approximately 0.41% held by the top ten. Sequencing input: naive CD4+ T cells from PBMCs. The subset: CD45RA+ positively selected. Receptors were obtained from a man between 18 and 35 years old in good health. Some clones in this sample may be carry-over from other donors' samples.

The V call is TRBV7-3, the J call TRBJ2-3, with D maybe TRBD2 (6 bases). The V and J ends lost 3 bases and 2 bases respectively, with 12 bases between them. Per germline, CDR1 SGHTA and CDR2 FQGTGA. The CDR3 length is 15 residues. Here the CDR3 DNA reads TGTGCCAGCAGCTTGGGGGTAGCGGCCACAGATACGCAGTATTTT. It codes for CASSLGVAATDTQYF.

The CDR3 DNA reads TGCGCCAGCAGCCTGGGGGGTCTTACTAAATCGGAGCAGTTCTTC. Its protein product is CASSLGGLTKSEQFF. The chain joins TRBV5-1 to TRBJ2-1, with D perhaps matching TRBD2 (6 bases). V was shortened by 4 bases and J by 10 bases, with 21 bases between the two germline ends. This CDR3 has 15 residues. In germline, CDR1 is SGHRS, CDR2 YFSETQ.

The gene calls are TRBV2 and TRBJ1-6, with a possible D match to TRBD1 (6 bases). Germline V gene data show CDR1 as SNHLY and CDR2 as FYNNEI. Trimming took off 5 bases at V and 5 bases at J, with 10 bases between the two ends. This CDR3 spans 14 amino acids. CDR3 sequence reads: CASSITGNNSPLHF. The CDR3 bases are TGTGCCAGCAGTATCACAGGGAATAATTCACCCCTCCACTTT.

The chain's CDR3 is CASSLGTLATNEKLFF. CDR3 in DNA: TGTGCCAGCAGCTTAGGGACACTTGCAACTAATGAAAAACTGTTTTTT. The chain uses TRBV7-9 and TRBJ1-4; the D gene is possibly TRBD1 (5 bases). The germline V gene encodes CDR1 SEHNR and CDR2 FQNEAQ (reference sequence). The CDR3 has 16 amino acids. V lost 1 base and J lost 0, with 9 bases in between.

The chain carries TRBV21-1 and TRBJ2-1; the table names TRBD2, a call not compared with the DNA. TRBV21-1 constitutes a pseudogene. This CDR3 is built from 16 residues. In DNA form, the CDR3 reads TGTGCCAGCAGCCATGACGGGACTAGCGGGAATCATGAGCAGTTCTTC. This encodes CASSHDGTSGNHEQFF.

This sequence joins TRBV5-6 and TRBJ2-2; 9 positions agree with TRBD2. V shed 5 bases and J 5 bases; nucleotides not matched to a gene: 4. The CDR3 has 14 residues. Germline loops: CDR1 SGHDT, CDR2 YYEEEE. As DNA, the CDR3 is TGTGCCAGCAGACTACTAGCGGGTACCGGGGAGCTGTTTTTT. Translation gives CASRLLAGTGELFF.

This chain links TRBV19 with TRBJ1-4; TRBD1 is a possible D gene (5 bases). Trimming left V 6 bases short and J 5 bases short, with 16 bases between. Germline values: CDR1 LNHDA, CDR2 SQIVND (reference sequence). The CDR3 is 15 residues long. CDR3 sequence: CASRPTWGPNEKLFF. The DNA of the CDR3 is TGTGCCAGTAGACCCACCTGGGGACCGAATGAAAAACTGTTTTTT.

The CDR3 nucleotides are TGTGCCAGCAGTCCGGGTCCCCCCGGCGGGGAGCTGTTTTTT. As protein: CASSPGPPGGELFF. The chain joins TRBV7-7 to TRBJ2-2; D is ambiguous. Deletions cut 6 bases from V and 7 bases from J, with 15 bases between. From germline, CDR1 is SSHAT and CDR2 FNYEAQ (reference sequence). The CDR3 covers 14 residues.

V gene TRBV25-1 combines with J gene TRBJ1-2; D gene ambiguous. The V gene lost 5 bases and the J gene lost 0 bases, with 7 bases spanning the gap. Germline CDR1 is MGHDK and CDR2 is SYGVNS. The CDR3 is 13 residues long. The DNA of the CDR3 is TGTGCCAGCAGTACGGAGACTAACTATGGCTACACCTTC. It specifies CASSTETNYGYTF.